Only one count was recorded for the clone carrying this T cell receptor beta chain. Its specificity is unknown. The record originates from a study of CD8 T cells in Susac syndrome. Findings and limits, study-wide: Clonal expansion was not observed in the Susac syndrome CD4+ T cell repertoires.

After extraction with the RNeasy kit, 0.5 to 1 ug of the RNA was reverse transcribed using random hexamers. It was immunoSEQ multiplex PCR that amplified TCR beta CDR3 across 54 Vbeta and 13 Jbeta. TCRdb re-called the immunoSEQ multiplex PCR reads with MiXCR, one entry per CDR3 protein. The sample gives about 140,000 distinct CDR3 sequences, approximately 95% of which show up once; 0.14% is in the top ten. This CDR3 has 13 amino acids. Germline V gene sequence: CDR1 DFQATT, CDR2 SNEGSKA (reference sequence). The germline V and J ends were trimmed by 0 bases and 3 bases, with 9 bases remaining between them.

The chain employs TRBV20-1 and TRBJ2-7; the D gene is possibly TRBD2 (6 bases). The sequenced sample was CD4+ T cells from PBMCs. This TCR was sampled from a human donor with Susac syndrome. The chain's CDR3 is CSARDLEGYEQYF. CDR3 bases: TGCAGTGCTAGAGATCTGGAGGGCTACGAGCAGTACTTC.